The entry below describes one T cell receptor beta chain. The data originate from a study of blood T cell repertoires in COVID-19. The cohort comprised adults aged roughly 18 to 90 years residing in about 25 US areas. The assay was immunoSEQ multiplex PCR, and TCRdb's table has in-frame clones only and misses some. Among 300,000 to 400,000 clones listed, approximately 88% were seen once. The TCR originated in a man between 60 and 70 years old who had recovered from COVID-19. The material sequenced was PBMCs or T cells enriched from blood (not recorded which).

The CDR3 protein is CASSYGQGLSNQPQHF. The CDR3 nucleotides read TGTGCCAGCAGTTACGGACAGGGGTTGAGCAATCAGCCCCAGCATTTT. The chain has TRBV6-2 or TRBV6-3 and TRBJ1-5, with TRBD1 matching 9 bases. V was pared by 2 bases and J by 1 base, with 3 bases of the junction left unmatched. There are 16 residues in the CDR3. CDR1 MNHEY and CDR2 SVGEGT come from the germline V gene.